What follows describes a single TCR beta chain. The CDR3 consists of 14 residues. Germline CDR1 KGHSH, CDR2 LQKENI. Trimming shortened V by 9 bases and J by 0 bases, and 12 bases separated the two germline ends. The data derive from a study of blood T cell repertoires in COVID-19. Overall study context: The study drew acute and convalescent COVID-19 samples from the United States, Italy and Spain. The cDNA or gDNA used as material had been derived from T cells, B-cell-depleted T cells, or PBMCs.

Per the original data handling: Nucleated cell counts were estimated from reference gene primer amplification. Sequenced by immunoSEQ multiplex PCR; TCRdb stores in-frame clones only, minus some. That table furnishes V, J and clone size, whereas the DNA furnished D and trimming. The sample holds 150,000 to 200,000 clones, 60% to 80% seen once. This receptor was obtained from a woman between 65 and 79 years old with acute or convalescent COVID-19. Sequencing was done on a sample of peripheral blood. This chain uses TRBV18 with TRBJ1-3; no reliable D call. The CDR3 nucleotides read TGTGCCAGTTTAACCCCCAGCTCTGGAAACACCATATATTTT. Protein sequence: CASLTPSSGNTIYF.